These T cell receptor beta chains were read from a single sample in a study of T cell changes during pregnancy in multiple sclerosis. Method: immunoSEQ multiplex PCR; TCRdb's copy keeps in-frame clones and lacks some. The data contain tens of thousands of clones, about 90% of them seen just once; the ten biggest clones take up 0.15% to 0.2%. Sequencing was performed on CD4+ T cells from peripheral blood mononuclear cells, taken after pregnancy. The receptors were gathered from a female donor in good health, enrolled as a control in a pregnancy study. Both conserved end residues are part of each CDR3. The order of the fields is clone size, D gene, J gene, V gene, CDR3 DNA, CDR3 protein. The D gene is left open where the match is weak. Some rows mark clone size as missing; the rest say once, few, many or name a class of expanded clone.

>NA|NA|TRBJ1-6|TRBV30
TGTGCCTGGAGTGCCAGAAATTCACCCCTCCACTTT
CAWSARNSPLHF
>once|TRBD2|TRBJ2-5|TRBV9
TGTGCCAGCAGATCCGGAGCGGGGGGCCAAGAGACCCAGTACTTC
CASRSGAGGQETQYF
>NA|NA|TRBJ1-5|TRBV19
TGTGCCAGTAGTGACACGGGGTTGAGCAATCAGCCCCAGCATTTT
CASSDTGLSNQPQHF
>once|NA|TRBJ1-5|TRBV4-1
TGCGCCAGCAGCCAAGAAGGGGTTCGCTCCGCGCAGCCCCAGCATTTT
CASSQEGVRSAQPQHF
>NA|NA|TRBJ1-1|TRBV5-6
TGTGCCAGCAGCTCAGGGTTGGGAGGTGCTTTCTTT
CASSSGLGGAFF
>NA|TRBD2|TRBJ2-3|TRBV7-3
TGTGCCAGCAGCCGCGGACTAGCGGGGGTCACAGATACGCAGTATTTT
CASSRGLAGVTDTQYF
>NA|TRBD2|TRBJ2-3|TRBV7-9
TGTGCCAGCAGCCCGGGGGGAGTCCGGGCAGATACGCAGTATTTT
CASSPGGVRADTQYF
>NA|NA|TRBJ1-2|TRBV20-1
TGCAGCCCCGGTGACTACACCTTC
CSPGDYTF
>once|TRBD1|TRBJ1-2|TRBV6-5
TGTGCCAGCAGGGACCCGGGACAGGGGAACTATGGCTACACCTTC
CASRDPGQGNYGYTF
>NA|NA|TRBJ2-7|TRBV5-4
TGTGCCAGCAGCTCCCGGTCAGGGGACTACGAGCAGTACTTC
CASSSRSGDYEQYF
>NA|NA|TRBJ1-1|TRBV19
TGTGCCAGTAGTATAGTCGGGGGGAACACTGAAGCTTTCTTT
CASSIVGGNTEAFF
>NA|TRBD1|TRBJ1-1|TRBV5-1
TGCGCCAGCAGACAGGGGGCTGGAGACACTGAAGCTTTCTTT
CASRQGAGDTEAFF
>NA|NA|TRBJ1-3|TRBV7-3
TGTGCCAGCAGCTTAAATGGGCCAGACTCTGGAAACACCATATATTTT
CASSLNGPDSGNTIYF
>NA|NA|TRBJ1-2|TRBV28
TGTGCCACCCGGGATTGGGCAGCTAACTATGGCTACACCTTC
CATRDWAANYGYTF
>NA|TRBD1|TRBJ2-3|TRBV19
TGTGCCAGCCGGGACAGGGGCACAGATACGCAGTATTTT
CASRDRGTDTQYF
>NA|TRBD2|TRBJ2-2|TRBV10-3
TGTGCCATCAGTGAAGAAGCGGGGCTAGCCGGGGAGCTGTTTTTT
CAISEEAGLAGELFF
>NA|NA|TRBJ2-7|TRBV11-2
TGTGCCAGCAGCGCTAACAGGGACGAGCAGTACTTC
CASSANRDEQYF
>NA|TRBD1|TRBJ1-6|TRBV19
TGTGCCAGTAGTCCCCGGGACAGATTACCCCTCCACTTT
CASSPRDRLPLHF
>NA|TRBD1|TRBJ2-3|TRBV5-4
TGTGCCACCGGACAGGGTCAGCCAGATACGCAGTATTTT
CATGQGQPDTQYF
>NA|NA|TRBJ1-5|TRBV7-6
TGTGCCAGCAGCCGAGACGGGGGCAATCAGCCCCAGCATTTT
CASSRDGGNQPQHF
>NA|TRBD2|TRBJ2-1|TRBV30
TGTGCCTGGGCCCCGGGACTAGCCGCCTACAATGAGCAGTTCTTC
CAWAPGLAAYNEQFF
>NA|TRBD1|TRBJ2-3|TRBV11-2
TGTGCCAGCAGCTTCACCGGGACAGGGGGTGTCGGTACGCAGTATTTT
CASSFTGTGGVGTQYF
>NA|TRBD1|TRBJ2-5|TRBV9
TGTGCCAGCAGCGTAGCTACGGGGACAGGCCAAGAGACCCAGTACTTC
CASSVATGTGQETQYF
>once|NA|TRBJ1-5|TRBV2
TGTGCCAGCAGATGGCAGATGGATCAGCCCCAGCATTTT
CASRWQMDQPQHF
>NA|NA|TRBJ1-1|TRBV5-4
TGTGCCAGCAGCAAACAGAAGCTGGCAGATCATGAAGCTTTCTTT
CASSKQKLADHEAFF
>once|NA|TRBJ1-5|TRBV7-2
TGTGCCAGCAGCCCCGACTTCCTTGGCCCCAGCAATCAGCCCCAGCATTTT
CASSPDFLGPSNQPQHF
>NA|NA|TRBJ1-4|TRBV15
TGTGCCACCAGCAGAGAAGGCCACAGGGCTAATGAAAAACTGTTTTTT
CATSREGHRANEKLFF
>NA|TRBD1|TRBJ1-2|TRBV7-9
TGTGCCAGCAGCTTAGGACAGGGTTATGGCTACACCTTC
CASSLGQGYGYTF
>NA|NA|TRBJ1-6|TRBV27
TGTGCCAGCAAGGACAGCAGGAACTCACCCCTCCACTTT
CASKDSRNSPLHF
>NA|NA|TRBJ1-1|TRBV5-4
TGTGCCAGCATGAGGGACACTAACACTGAAGCTTTCTTT
CASMRDTNTEAFF
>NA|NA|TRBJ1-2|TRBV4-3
TGCGCCAGCAGCCAAGATCAGGGCAGGGTCTATGGCTACACCTTC
CASSQDQGRVYGYTF
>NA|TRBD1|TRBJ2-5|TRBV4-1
TGCGCCAGCAGCCAAGCCGGGACAGGAAAAGAGACCCAGTACTTC
CASSQAGTGKETQYF
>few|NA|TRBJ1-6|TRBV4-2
TGTGCCAGCAGCCAGGACAGCTATAATTCACCCCTCCACTTT
CASSQDSYNSPLHF
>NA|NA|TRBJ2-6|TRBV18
TGTGCCAGCTCACCACGCCAGGGGAGTAGCTCTGGGGCCAACGTCCTGACTTTC
CASSPRQGSSSGANVLTF
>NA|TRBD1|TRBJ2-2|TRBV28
TGTGCCAGCAGGGACAGGGGGCGTGGCGGGGAGCTGTTTTTT
CASRDRGRGGELFF
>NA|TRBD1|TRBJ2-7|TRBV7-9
TGTGCCAGCAGCTCTACAGGGGGCACCTACGAGCAGTACTTC
CASSSTGGTYEQYF
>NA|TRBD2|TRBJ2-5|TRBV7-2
TGTGCCAGCAGCACCCGGACTAGCGGGGGGGCCCCAGAGACCCAGTACTTC
CASSTRTSGGAPETQYF
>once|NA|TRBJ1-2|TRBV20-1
TGCAGTACTCCTGGAGCCTATGGCTACACCTTC
CSTPGAYGYTF